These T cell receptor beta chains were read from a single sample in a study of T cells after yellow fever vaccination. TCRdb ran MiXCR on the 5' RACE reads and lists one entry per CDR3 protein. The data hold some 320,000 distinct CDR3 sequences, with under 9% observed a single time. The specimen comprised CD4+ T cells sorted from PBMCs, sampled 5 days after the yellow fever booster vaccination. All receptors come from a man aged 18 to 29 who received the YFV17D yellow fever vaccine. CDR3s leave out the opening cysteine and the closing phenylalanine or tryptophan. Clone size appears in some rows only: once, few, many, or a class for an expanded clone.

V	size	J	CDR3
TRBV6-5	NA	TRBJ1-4	ASSPGERSWLF
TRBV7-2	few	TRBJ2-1	ASSFRGRDQNEQF
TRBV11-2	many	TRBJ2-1	ASSPGRGVQRYNEQF
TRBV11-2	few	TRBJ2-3	ASSLSFGGDTQY
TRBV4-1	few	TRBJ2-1	ASSQEPDRSYNEQF
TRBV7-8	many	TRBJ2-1	ASSGGQINEQF
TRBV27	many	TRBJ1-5	ASSRWGQPQH
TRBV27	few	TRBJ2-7	ASSLSMPGGYEQY
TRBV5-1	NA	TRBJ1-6	ASSFFSKAGGPNSPLH
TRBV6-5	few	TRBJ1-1	ASRDRGHDYAEAF
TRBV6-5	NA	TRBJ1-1	ASSDPGYSTEAF
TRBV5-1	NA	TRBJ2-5	ASSLAVRETQY
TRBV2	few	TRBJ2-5	ASGRGTQY
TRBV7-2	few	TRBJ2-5	ASSLGGASQETQY
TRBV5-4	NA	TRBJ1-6	ASSLERTTNSPLH
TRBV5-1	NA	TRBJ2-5	ASRNSGALQETQY
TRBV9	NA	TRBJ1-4	ASSVVGQVIRGEKLF
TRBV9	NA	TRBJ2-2	ASSVAGGRTGELF
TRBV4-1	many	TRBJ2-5	ASSQESWGRGPETQY
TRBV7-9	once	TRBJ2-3	ASTVLGGGMSTDTQY
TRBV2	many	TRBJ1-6	ASSGNSPLH
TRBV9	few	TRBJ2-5	ASSKRGGAGETQY
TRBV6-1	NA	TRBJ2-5	ASSVSPTEGETQY
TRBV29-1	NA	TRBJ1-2	SVAGNHYGYT
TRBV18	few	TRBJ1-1	ASSPSLERSEAF
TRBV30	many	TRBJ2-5	AWSGDRETQY
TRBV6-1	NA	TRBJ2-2	ASRIRGPGELF
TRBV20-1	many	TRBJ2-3	SAHNTQGSDTQY
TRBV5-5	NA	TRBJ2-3	ASSLVPRGDDTQY
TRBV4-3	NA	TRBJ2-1	ASSQAPGGEQF
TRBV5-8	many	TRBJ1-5	ASSVDRVQPQH
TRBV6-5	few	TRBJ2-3	ASSYRGTRGDTQY
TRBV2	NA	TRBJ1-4	ASRGQANEKLF
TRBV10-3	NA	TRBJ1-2	AISDSQDTL
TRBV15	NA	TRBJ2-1	ATSRDGLAGNEQF
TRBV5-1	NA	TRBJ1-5	ASREGDQPQH
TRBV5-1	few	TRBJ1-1	ASSLLSRATEAF
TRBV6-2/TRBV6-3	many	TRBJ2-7	ASSYSPAAFYEQY
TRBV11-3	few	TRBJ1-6	ASSRQLGSPLH
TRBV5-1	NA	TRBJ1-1	ASSLTPWNTEAF
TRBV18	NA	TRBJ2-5	ASSPANVGETQY
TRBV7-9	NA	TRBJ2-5	ASSPREGYQETQY
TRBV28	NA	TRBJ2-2	ASSPNPGTKVGGELF
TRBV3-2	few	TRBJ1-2	ASSSEGQANYGYT
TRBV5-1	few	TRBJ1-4	ASSGTGLEKLF
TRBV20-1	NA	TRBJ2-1	SASLFPGGASYNEQF
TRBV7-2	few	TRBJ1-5	ASSSGSGVQPQH
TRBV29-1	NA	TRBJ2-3	SAATGRGTDTQY
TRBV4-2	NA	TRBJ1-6	ASSRPPPEGANSPLH